The present T cell receptor (beta chain) was sequenced within a study of tumor-infiltrating lymphocytes in primary liver carcinoma (dated by TCRdb to about 2017). As for the study more broadly: Surgical resection was performed in China between 2015 and early 2016 on about 5 patients with histopathologically diagnosed primary liver carcinoma. TCRbeta repertoire sequencing covered 35 specimens from 5 patients: around 25 tumor regions, 5 adjacent noncancerous liver tissues and 5 peripheral blood samples. For each liver tumor, the study sampled five regions along with adjacent normal tissue and blood, and applied TCRbeta repertoire sequencing, expression microarrays and whole-exome sequencing. The tumors of the five patients were staged as T1-T3 N0M0, with maximum diameters ranging from about 4.2 to 10 cm. Hepatocellular carcinoma (four) or combined HCC and intrahepatic cholangiocarcinoma (one) was present in the five patients, who were three men and two women aged 30 to 69 years. Repertoires from technical replicates were highly reproducible, with mean shared-clone rates roughly 0.86 and correlation coefficients above 0.95. Each sample produced roughly 3.5 to 8 million productive TCRbeta reads, and read depth showed no significant difference between tissue types.

Starting from 500 to 650 ng total RNA, TCRbeta-specific cDNA was produced by reverse transcription with a constant-region primer and ProtoScript II reverse transcriptase. TCRbeta libraries were built with three nested multiplex PCR rounds, a slightly modified ARM-PCR procedure. The first two PCR rounds used multiplex TRBV1-TRBV30 forward primers with a Cbeta reverse primer, each for approximately 11 cycles. A final 25-cycle PCR with Deep VentR polymerase added sample barcodes and Illumina adapters. Before sequencing, amplicons of 200-500 bp were gel-purified using a QIAquick gel extraction kit. An Illumina HiSeq 2500 was used to sequence the TCRbeta amplicons with 250-bp paired-end reads. From the authors' description of their analysis: Reads were quality-trimmed with Trimmomatic v0.33, and paired reads were merged with FLASH v1.2.11 to recover full CDR3 sequences. MiGEC v1.2.1b assigned V, D and J germline segments to the rearranged TCRbeta sequences. VDJtools v1.0.0 computed clonotype statistics and Shannon-Wiener diversity indices. Except for diversity analysis, only the 250 most abundant clonotypes of each sample were used in subsequent analyses to reduce sampling bias. TCRdb redid the processing of the public reads, applying fastp at Q25 and MiXCR, and retained in-frame beta chains. Each CDR3 protein appears once, grouped with its most common genes and DNA. TCRdb's processing, not the study's, gives the V and J calls here. The sample records almost 200,000 distinct CDR3 sequences, less than 65% of which are singletons. The ten most abundant clones make up under 7.5% of the sample.

Results the study describes overall, beyond this receptor: Only the TCR beta chain was sequenced, so true repertoire diversity is likely underestimated because unpaired alpha chains were not captured. Repertoire overlap was higher between tumor regions (mean around 36%) than tumor-adjacent (around 17%) or tumor-blood (approximately 14%) pairs, consistent with antigen-driven expansion. With just four or five patients in the study, the authors point out that the findings should be validated in a larger study. Since the samples were bulk and unsorted, there was no way to compare CD4+ and CD8+ T cell repertoires. The top 250 clones made up a significantly larger repertoire fraction in tumors than in blood (p = 0.039).

Blood RNA was extracted from unsorted whole blood using TRIzol reagent, and germline DNA was obtained with the DNeasy Blood & Tissue kit. At the time of sampling, the patients had chronic HBV infection and had not received any treatment. Before surgery, roughly 3.7 milliliters of peripheral blood were collected into K2EDTA tubes. Details on this clonotype: What this receptor recognizes is not known. The record has no base qualities; no much larger clone is one base away.

From cysteine to phenylalanine, the CDR3 is 13 amino acids long. Kept here is only the CDR3 DNA, which spans 39 bases and is read in frame from base 1. V is reduced by 3 bases and J by 7 bases, leaving a spacing of 13 bases between them. CDR1 and CDR2, per the germline V gene (reference sequence), are DFQATT and SNEGSKA. The material sequenced was peripheral blood. In this chain, TRBV20-1 is recombined with TRBJ2-1; perhaps TRBD1 is the D gene, with 6 bases matching. The TCR comes from a woman in her fifties or sixties with primary liver carcinoma and hepatitis B virus infection. The CDR3 region has the sequence CSASEPTGNEQFF. The nucleotides read TGCAGTGCTAGCGAGCCTACAGGGAATGAGCAGTTCTTC.